Listed here are 26 T cell receptor beta chains from one sample, sequenced in a study of Ad26.COV2.S vaccination and SARS-CoV-2 variants. Indicated treatment: some 20 received Ad26.COV2.S at low or high dose, single or two shots; 5 received placebo; per-sample allocation not given. It was on day 63 after the first vaccine or placebo injection that samples were taken. Assay used: immunoSEQ multiplex PCR; TCRdb lists only in-frame clones, some missing. This sample yields more than 350,000 clones, of which 80% to 95% are seen a single time; 9% to 15% belongs to the top ten. The material was peripheral blood, obtained in a trial of Ad26.COV2.S vaccine versus placebo. These receptors came from a person aged 18-60 years who received the Ad26.COV2.S COVID-19 vaccine or a placebo.

The J gene is TRBJ1-2, the V gene TRBV18; no reliable D call. Trimming took off 2 bases at V and 2 bases at J, with 15 bases between the two ends. This CDR3 spans 16 amino acids. Looked up from germline, CDR1 is KGHSH and CDR2 is LQKENI. CDR3 in amino acids: CASSPTRVPPNYGYTF. CDR3 coding DNA: TGTGCCAGCTCACCAACCCGGGTGCCCCCCAACTATGGCTACACCTTC.

This clone occurred once. The gene calls are TRBV6-2 or TRBV6-3 and TRBJ2-3; perhaps TRBD2 as D (5 bases). Germline V gene sequence: CDR1 MNHEY, CDR2 SVGEGT. The CDR3 spans 17 residues. Trimming took 3 bases from V and 3 from J, leaving 19 bases between them. The CDR3 DNA follows: TGTGCCAGCAGTTATCTGGGGAGCGCCCGCCAGACAGATACGCAGTATTTT. It encodes CASSYLGSARQTDTQYF.

The chain employs TRBV5-5 and TRBJ2-2, with D perhaps matching TRBD1 (5 bases). The CDR3 runs to 15 residues. Between the trimmed V and J ends, which lost 0 bases and 7 bases, there was a span of 13 bases. Germline V gene data show CDR1 as SGHKS and CDR2 as YYEKEE (reference sequence). CDR3: CASSLAAGWNGELFF. The CDR3 coding sequence is TGTGCCAGCAGCTTGGCCGCAGGGTGGAACGGGGAGCTGTTTTTT.

This clone occurred a few times. The V call is TRBV7-9, the J call TRBJ2-7; perhaps D is TRBD1 or TRBD2 (5 bases each). The CDR3 length is 17 residues. Deletions cut 6 bases from V and 0 bases from J, with 21 bases between. Germline V gene sequence: CDR1 SEHNR, CDR2 FQNEAQ (reference sequence). In nucleotides, the CDR3 is TGTGCCAGCAGTCCCCCTGTTGAAGGGGAGAGCTCCTACGAGCAGTACTTC. This encodes CASSPPVEGESSYEQYF.

The chain links TRBV6-2 or TRBV6-3 to TRBJ1-5; D is ambiguous. CDR1 is MNHEY and CDR2 is SVGEGT in the germline V gene. The ends were cut back, 5 bases at V and 0 bases at J, with 5 bases in the middle. This CDR3 region has 13 residues. The CDR3 DNA reads as TGTGCCAGCAGTGCATATAGCAATCAGCCCCAGCATTTT. It is translated as CASSAYSNQPQHF.

This chain joins TRBV27 and TRBJ2-5, with 8 bases aligning to TRBD1. The CDR3 sequence is 15 residues long. CDR1 and CDR2 from the germline V gene are MNHEY and SMNVEV (reference sequence). Trimming took 6 bases from V and 5 from J; bases not matched to a gene: 11. CDR3 coding DNA: TGTGCCAGCAGACCCTTCGACAGGGGTTCGGAGACCCAGTACTTC. Amino acid sequence: CASRPFDRGSETQYF.

This clone was picked up one time. CDR3 sequence reads: CASSLIENQPQHF. The CDR3 region has the DNA TGTGCCAGCAGCTTGATAGAGAATCAGCCCCAGCATTTT. The chain uses TRBV11-2 and TRBJ1-5; D gene uncertain. The CDR3 has 13 residues. Per germline, CDR1 SGHAT and CDR2 FQNNGV. V was cut by 3 bases and J by 4 bases, with 7 bases left in between. The full variable domain, its missing parts supplied by reference TRBV11-2 and TRBJ1-5, is EAGVAQSPRYKIIEKRQSVAFWCNPISGHATLYWYQQILGQGPKLLIQFQNNGVVDDSQLPKDRFSAERLKGVDSTLKIQPAKLEDSAVYLCASSLIENQPQHFGDGTRLSIL.

The rearrangement links TRBV14 to TRBJ1-1; D remains unclear. The germline gives CDR1 SGHDN, CDR2 FVKESK. V lost 0 bases and J 11 bases, leaving 19 bases between the germline ends. The CDR3 covers 15 residues. The CDR3 sequence: CASSQDYQDLGKAFF. The CDR3 nucleotides are TGTGCCAGCAGCCAAGATTATCAAGACCTAGGAAAGGCTTTCTTT. Using reference TRBV14 and TRBJ1-1 for the parts outside the CDR3, the full variable domain is EAGVTQFPSHSVIEKGQTVTLRCDPISGHDNLYWYRRVMGKEIKFLLHFVKESKQDESGMPNNRFLAERTGGTYSTLKVQPAELEDSGVYFCASSQDYQDLGKAFFGQGTRLTVV.

The J gene is TRBJ2-7, the V gene TRBV11-2; TRBD2 matches at 9 bases. The CDR3 has 17 amino acids. The germline gives CDR1 SGHAT, CDR2 FQNNGV. With V trimmed by 2 bases and J by 2 bases, 10 bases remained unmatched. CDR3 coding DNA: TGTGCCAGCAGCTTAACCCTTAGCGGGAGTGTGACCTACGAGCAGTACTTC. This gives the protein CASSLTLSGSVTYEQYF.

The CDR3 is CASSQDQGGTGELFF. The CDR3 region has the DNA TGCGCCAGCAGCCAAGATCAAGGGGGCACCGGGGAGCTGTTTTTT. The chain carries TRBV4-3 and TRBJ2-2; TRBD1 is a possible D gene (6 bases). CDR3 length: 15 amino acids. Germline V gene lookup returns CDR1 LGHNA and CDR2 YSLEER. V was pared by 0 bases and J by 4 bases, with 9 bases between.

This clone was counted once. The chain employs TRBV5-4 and TRBJ2-2; D not resolved. In germline, CDR1 is SGHNT, CDR2 YYREEE (reference sequence). This CDR3 region has 15 residues. Trimming took 0 bases from V and 0 from J, leaving 6 bases between them. The CDR3 is CASSLGVANTGELFF. The CDR3 DNA sequence: TGTGCCAGCAGCTTGGGCGTCGCGAACACCGGGGAGCTGTTTTTT.

The chain links TRBV18 to TRBJ1-3, with 10 bases matching TRBD1. Germline V gives CDR1 KGHSH, CDR2 LQKENI. This CDR3 region has 17 residues. Trimming cost V 5 bases and J 0 bases; bases outside gene matches: 7. CDR3 residues: CASSAGQGVHSGNTIYF. The CDR3 bases are TGTGCCAGCTCAGCAGGACAGGGGGTCCACTCTGGAAACACCATATATTTT.

V usage is TRBV7-3 and J usage is TRBJ1-1; 8 bases agree with TRBD1. The junction had 4 bases not matched to a gene; V was cut back by 5 bases and J by 5 bases. Germline CDR1 reads SGHTA; CDR2 reads FQGTGA. CDR3 length: 13 amino acids. CDR3 nucleotides: TGTGCCAGCAGCCTGGACAGGGCAACTGAAGCTTTCTTT. Its protein is CASSLDRATEAFF.

The V gene is TRBV7-9, the J gene TRBJ1-5, with unresolved D. Per the germline V gene, CDR1 is SEHNR and CDR2 is FQNEAQ (reference sequence). The length of the CDR3 is 13 residues. Trimming took 4 bases from V and 3 from J, leaving 7 bases between them. CDR3 in DNA: TGTGCCAGCAGCTCGGGCCTCAATCAGCCCCAGCATTTT. As protein: CASSSGLNQPQHF.

The rearrangement links TRBV3-1 (or the pseudogene TRBV3-2) to TRBJ2-1; 14 bases match TRBD2. V was clipped by 2 bases and J by 9 bases; unmatched bases: 9. CDR1 is LGHDT and CDR2 is YNNKEL in the germline V gene (reference sequence). The CDR3 extends over 17 amino acids. Written as DNA, the CDR3 is TGTGCCAGCAGCCAATCCATCGGACTAGCGGGAGGCCTTGAGCAGTTCTTC. Its translation: CASSQSIGLAGGLEQFF.

Only one count was recorded for this clone. V gene TRBV7-8 combines with J gene TRBJ2-5, with 7 bases fitting TRBD2. The CDR3 covers 16 residues. V was clipped by 3 bases and J by 5 bases; unmatched bases: 12. Per germline, CDR1 SGHVS and CDR2 FQNEAQ. This chain's CDR3 is CASSLRGAGAGETQYF. The CDR3 nucleotides read TGTGCCAGCAGCTTGCGAGGGGCGGGAGCTGGGGAGACCCAGTACTTC. Drawing the rest from reference TRBV7-8 and TRBJ2-5, the complete variable domain is GAGVSQSPRYKVAKRGQDVALRCDPISGHVSLFWYQQALGQGPEFLTYFQNEAQLDKSGLPSDRFFAERPEGSVSTLKIQRTQQEDSAVYLCASSLRGAGAGETQYFGPGTRLLVL.

This chain uses TRBV5-4 with TRBJ2-1, with 9 bases fitting TRBD2. The V segment lost 1 base and the J segment 8 bases; nucleotides outside the gene matches: 10. CDR3 length equals 16 residues. In germline, CDR1 is SGHNT, CDR2 YYREEE (reference sequence). The CDR3 reads CASSLLRREGLDEQFF. The CDR3 bases are TGTGCCAGCAGCTTGTTAAGGCGGGAGGGCCTCGATGAGCAGTTCTTC.

The rearrangement joins TRBV29-1 to TRBJ2-7, with 10 bases lining up with TRBD2. The trim removed 7 bases at V and 0 bases at J, leaving 9 bases unmatched. CDR3 length: 15 amino acids. Looked up from germline, CDR1 is SQVTM and CDR2 is ANQGSEA. The CDR3 region has the DNA TGCAGCGCCGTCCCGAGCGGGAGGGCCTCCTACGAGCAGTACTTC. Translation gives CSAVPSGRASYEQYF.

The chain carries TRBV6-2 or TRBV6-3 and TRBJ1-5; D unresolved. This CDR3 has 12 residues. The V gene's germline CDR1 is MNHEY and CDR2 SVGEGT. V lost 2 bases and J 15 bases, leaving 14 bases between the germline ends. CDR3 amino acids: CASSYGGHPLHF. DNA for the CDR3: TGTGCCAGCAGTTACGGCGGCCACCCCTTGCATTTT.

This chain uses TRBV5-1 with TRBJ2-1, with D possibly TRBD1 on 6 matching bases. The CDR3 covers 15 residues. V shed 0 bases and J shed 3 bases, with 10 bases lying between them. Germline CDR1 and CDR2: SGHRS and YFSETQ. CDR3 nucleotide sequence: TGCGCCAGCAGCTTGGAAGGACAGAACTACAATGAGCAGTTCTTC. As protein: CASSLEGQNYNEQFF. The entire variable domain, with the rest obtained from reference TRBV5-1 and TRBJ2-1, is as follows: KAGVTQTPRYLIKTRGQQVTLSCSPISGHRSVSWYQQTPGQGLQFLFEYFSETQRNKGNFPGRFSGRQFSNSRSEMNVSTLELGDSALYLCASSLEGQNYNEQFFGPGTRLTVL.

The J gene is TRBJ2-5, the V gene TRBV3-1 (or the pseudogene TRBV3-2); 9 bases are a match to TRBD2. V lost 11 bases to trimming and J lost 2 bases; unmatched junction nucleotides: 12. The CDR3 extends over 15 amino acids. CDR1 and CDR2 from the germline V gene are LGHDT and YNNKEL (reference sequence). The CDR3 loop reads CAPPIAGEGQETQYF. The CDR3 DNA follows: TGTGCCCCCCCGATAGCGGGAGAGGGACAAGAGACCCAGTACTTC.

The J gene is TRBJ1-5, the V gene TRBV6-1; D is unresolved. Germline-derived CDR1 and CDR2 are MNHNS and SASEGT. This CDR3 region has 14 residues. V gave up 2 bases and J gave up 4 bases, with 9 bases separating them. The CDR3 loop reads CASSEISGNQPQHF. The CDR3 DNA reads TGTGCCAGCAGTGAAATTAGTGGGAATCAGCCCCAGCATTTT.

V gene TRBV6-2 or TRBV6-3 combines with J gene TRBJ2-3; no clear D. The germline V and J ends were trimmed by 5 bases and 7 bases, with 7 bases remaining between them. Germline loops: CDR1 MNHEY, CDR2 SVGEGT. CDR3 length: 11 amino acids. Here the CDR3 reads CASSRAYTQYF. In nucleotides, the CDR3 is TGTGCCAGCAGTAGGGCATATACGCAGTATTTT.

The chain is built from TRBV6-5 and TRBJ1-3, with D unresolved. The CDR3 totals 14 residues. Trimming took 5 bases from V and 0 from J, leaving 8 bases between them. Germline loops: CDR1 MNHEY, CDR2 SVGAGI. The CDR3 DNA follows: TGTGCCAGCAGTCCCCAGAACTCTGGAAACACCATATATTTT. Amino acid sequence: CASSPQNSGNTIYF.

The CDR3 nucleotides read TGTGCCAGCACCCCTGCAGCGGGGCAAGAGACCCAGTACTTC. Its translation is CASTPAAGQETQYF. V usage is TRBV7-2 and J usage is TRBJ2-5; the match to TRBD2 covers 7 bases. V gave up 7 bases and J gave up 2 bases; unmatched junction bases: 7. CDR3 length equals 14 residues. The germline gives CDR1 SGHTA, CDR2 FQGNSA. The whole variable domain, filled in from reference TRBV7-2 and TRBJ2-5, reads GAGVSQSPSNKVTEKGKDVELRCDPISGHTALYWYRQSLGQGLEFLIYFQGNSAPDKSGLPSDRFSAERTGGSVSTLTIQRTQQEDSAVYLCASTPAAGQETQYFGPGTRLLVL.

This rearrangement joins TRBV27 to TRBJ2-7, with D perhaps TRBD1 (6 bases). The V gene's germline CDR1 is MNHEY and CDR2 SMNVEV (reference sequence). The CDR3 is made up of 14 amino acids. Trimming removed 8 bases at V and 6 bases at J, with 20 bases between. DNA of the CDR3: TGTGCCAGCGCCTACGTTAGGGGGAGTCTCGAGCAGTACTTC. Its protein is CASAYVRGSLEQYF.